Listed below are T cell receptor beta chains from one sample, sequenced in a study of T cell responses to AZD1222 COVID-19 vaccine. The table came from immunoSEQ multiplex PCR; TCRdb's copy has only in-frame clones and leaves some out. This sample has approximately 150,000 clones, with approximately 88% found just once. Source: peripheral blood, taken 28 days after the second AZD1222 dose. The receptor source for this set is an adult who received the AZD1222 COVID-19 vaccine. Both conserved end residues are part of each CDR3. Fields, in order: D gene, V gene, J gene, clone size, CDR3 DNA, CDR3 protein. A D gene is named only where the DNA matches it firmly. Clone size, where shown, is once, few, many, or a class for clones that have expanded.

D gene: NA; V gene: TRBV19; J gene: TRBJ1-1; clone size: NA; CDR3 DNA: TGTGCCAGTAGTCCTCGAAGGGGGAGAGACACTGAAGCTTTCTTT; CDR3 protein: CASSPRRGRDTEAFF
D gene: NA; V gene: TRBV7-6; J gene: TRBJ1-2; clone size: NA; CDR3 DNA: TGTGCCAGCAGCCCTCAGACAGGACTGAGTGCTGGCTACACCTTC; CDR3 protein: CASSPQTGLSAGYTF
D gene: NA; V gene: TRBV2; J gene: TRBJ1-6; clone size: NA; CDR3 DNA: TGTGCCAGCAGCCCCCCGGAGAAATCACCCCTCCACTTT; CDR3 protein: CASSPPEKSPLHF
D gene: NA; V gene: TRBV29-1; J gene: TRBJ2-5; clone size: NA; CDR3 DNA: TGCAGCGTTGTGGGGCCAGAAGGGACCCAGTACTTC; CDR3 protein: CSVVGPEGTQYF
D gene: NA; V gene: TRBV7-9; J gene: TRBJ2-1; clone size: NA; CDR3 DNA: TGTGCCAGCAGCTGGACCTCTGGCCCCAACAATGAGCAGTTCTTC; CDR3 protein: CASSWTSGPNNEQFF
D gene: TRBD2; V gene: TRBV13; J gene: TRBJ2-5; clone size: NA; CDR3 DNA: TGTGCCAGCAGCGTTAGCGGGGGGCAAGAGACCCAGTACTTC; CDR3 protein: CASSVSGGQETQYF
D gene: TRBD1; V gene: TRBV2; J gene: TRBJ1-5; clone size: NA; CDR3 DNA: TGTGCCAGCAGTGAATCAACAGGGGGCGGCAATCAGCCCCAGCATTTT; CDR3 protein: CASSESTGGGNQPQHF
D gene: NA; V gene: TRBV3-1/TRBV3-2; J gene: TRBJ1-6; clone size: NA; CDR3 DNA: TGTGCCAGCAGCCAAGAAATAAGAAGCTCCTATAATTCACCCCTCCACTTT; CDR3 protein: CASSQEIRSSYNSPLHF
D gene: NA; V gene: TRBV5-1; J gene: TRBJ2-1; clone size: NA; CDR3 DNA: TGCGCCAGCAGCTTGTTCAATGAGCAGTTCTTC; CDR3 protein: CASSLFNEQFF
D gene: NA; V gene: TRBV20-1; J gene: TRBJ1-1; clone size: NA; CDR3 DNA: TGCAGTGCTAGTATGGGGGCCACTGAAGCTTTCTTT; CDR3 protein: CSASMGATEAFF
D gene: NA; V gene: TRBV7-8; J gene: TRBJ1-1; clone size: NA; CDR3 DNA: TGTGCCAGCAGCTCTAACAGGGATATGAACACTGAAGCTTTCTTT; CDR3 protein: CASSSNRDMNTEAFF
D gene: NA; V gene: TRBV12-3/TRBV12-4; J gene: TRBJ2-3; clone size: once; CDR3 DNA: TGTGCCAGCAGGTCCTGGGGAAGTACGCAGTATTTT; CDR3 protein: CASRSWGSTQYF
D gene: NA; V gene: TRBV19; J gene: TRBJ1-1; clone size: once; CDR3 DNA: TGTGCCAGTAGTAGGGACGTACGAGGTACTGAAGCTTTCTTT; CDR3 protein: CASSRDVRGTEAFF
D gene: NA; V gene: TRBV6-5; J gene: TRBJ1-2; clone size: NA; CDR3 DNA: TGTGCCAGCAGCCTAGTAGGGATGTATGGCTACACCTTC; CDR3 protein: CASSLVGMYGYTF